This T cell receptor beta chain was recovered during a study of blood T cell repertoires in COVID-19. Turning to the study itself: COVID-19 samples from acute and convalescent phases originated in the United States, Italy and Spain.

This table comes from immunoSEQ multiplex PCR, and its TCRdb copy is limited to in-frame clones, with some not included. The sample records around 230,000 clones, approximately 82% being singletons. From germline, CDR1 is SGHTA and CDR2 FQGTGA. V lost 5 bases and J lost 0; bases outside the gene matches: 16. The CDR3 runs 20 residues. For recovered donors of Cohort 3, there were two negative PCRs, clearance, or symptom resolution. The receptor comes from a man aged 40-49 years who had recovered from COVID-19. The chain joins TRBV7-3 to TRBJ1-1, with 12 bases identical to TRBD1. Sequencing used PBMCs or T cells enriched from blood (not recorded which). CDR3 amino acids: CASSEHTPGQGAVMNTEAFF. CDR3 sequence (DNA): TGTGCCAGCAGCGAACACACCCCGGGACAGGGGGCCGTAATGAACACTGAAGCTTTCTTT.